This T cell receptor (beta chain) was obtained from a study of blood T cell repertoires in COVID-19. Study information: The United States, Italy and Spain were the sources of the acute and convalescent COVID-19 samples. In each case, the material was cDNA or gDNA derived from T cells, B-cell-depleted T cells, or PBMCs.

The length of the CDR3 is 18 residues. Germline V gene data show CDR1 as SGHVS and CDR2 as FQNEAQ. With 5 bases clipped from V and 4 bases from J, the junction kept 15 bases outside the gene matches. TCRdb's table, derived via immunoSEQ multiplex PCR, lists solely in-frame clones and lacks some. The sample has approximately 200,000 clones, around four fifths seen once. The study drew participants aged about 18 to 95 years from some 24 US areas. The chain links TRBV7-8 to TRBJ1-5; 9 positions agree with TRBD1. The sample consisted of PBMCs or T cells enriched from blood (not recorded which). The origin of this receptor is a man in his forties who had recovered from COVID-19. The CDR3 DNA reads TGTGCCAGCAGCCAGACCCCCGGGACAGGGATTCCTAATCAGCCCCAGCATTTT. This gives the protein CASSQTPGTGIPNQPQHF.